This T cell receptor (beta chain) was sequenced for a study of CD4 T cell repertoires in COVID-19 (dated by TCRdb to the early 2020s). Study-level background: To analyze cross-reactivity, CFSE-low cells were expanded with IL-2 for 10 days and then labeled again and restimulated with spike proteins from other coronaviruses. The study characterized naturally processed CD4+ T cell responses to SARS-CoV-2 spike and nucleoprotein in COVID-19-recovered individuals, using TCR Vbeta sequencing to assess clonal composition. TCR Vbeta repertoire analysis of SARS-CoV-2-reactive T cells was conducted at the subset level in a few recovered individuals. Study-level results and caveats: Between about 6.5 and 26% of SARS-CoV-2 clonotypes were also found in SARS-CoV and/or HKU1 spike-stimulated secondary cultures, consistent with cross-reactivity. Two or all three memory subsets shared several of the most expanded SARS-CoV-2-reactive clonotypes, which suggests intraclonal diversification.

CDR1 and CDR2, per the germline V gene, are SGHAT and FQNNGV. The V and J ends are trimmed by 0 bases and 7 bases, leaving 15 bases between them. From its cysteine to its phenylalanine, the CDR3 spans 15 amino acids. The sequence is cut down to CDR3 DNA, 45 bases in frame from base 1. The time point label of this sample denotes: sample from a COVID-19-recovered individual after infection. The donors were patients who had recovered from mild-to-severe COVID-19. Memory T cell samples that were not cultured went straight to sequencing right after ex vivo isolation. CD4+ total memory, central memory, effector memory and circulating T follicular helper cells were isolated from peripheral blood mononuclear cells. About this clone: Its antigen is currently not known. The input lacks base qualities; no much larger clone sits a single base away.

Receptor amplification or capture employed the immunoSEQ multiplex PCR assay. Per the original workflow: To quantify how much the repertoires of different subsets overlapped, the Chao-Jaccard similarity index was used along with counts of shared clonotypes. Sourced from immuneACCESS, this table was stored by TCRdb with only in-frame sequences that have V and J called. A share of the clones is absent; for the studies checked, an unresolved V gene accounts for under half, and the remainder has no known explanation. That table gives V, J and clone size, and the DNA gave D and trimming. The table for this sample lists approximately 79,000 clones; roughly four fifths of them were counted only once. The ten most abundant clones make up about 0.61% of the sample.

The chain joins TRBV11-2 to TRBJ2-5; matching of 7 bases hints at TRBD2 as the D gene. The sequenced sample was CD4+ T cells from peripheral blood, obtained after recovery from COVID-19. The TCR was taken from a human donor who had COVID-19. The CDR3 is CASSLDLGGPGTQYF. The nucleotide sequence reads TGTGCCAGCAGCTTAGATCTGGGGGGGCCTGGGACCCAGTACTTC.